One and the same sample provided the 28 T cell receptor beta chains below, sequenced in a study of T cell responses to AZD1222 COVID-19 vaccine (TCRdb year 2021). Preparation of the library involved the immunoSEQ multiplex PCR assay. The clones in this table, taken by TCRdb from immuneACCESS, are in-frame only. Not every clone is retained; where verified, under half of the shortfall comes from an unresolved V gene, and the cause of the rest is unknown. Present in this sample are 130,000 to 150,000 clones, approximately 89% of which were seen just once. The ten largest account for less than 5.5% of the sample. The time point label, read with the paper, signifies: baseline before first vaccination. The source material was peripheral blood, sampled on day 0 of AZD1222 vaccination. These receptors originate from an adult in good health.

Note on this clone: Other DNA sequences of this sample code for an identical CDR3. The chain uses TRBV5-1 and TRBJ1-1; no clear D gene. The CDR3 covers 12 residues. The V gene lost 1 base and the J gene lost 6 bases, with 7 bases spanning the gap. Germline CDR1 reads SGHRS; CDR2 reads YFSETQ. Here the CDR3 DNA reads TGCGCCAGCAGCTTGTGGGGTGCTGAAGCTTTCTTT. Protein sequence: CASSLWGAEAFF.

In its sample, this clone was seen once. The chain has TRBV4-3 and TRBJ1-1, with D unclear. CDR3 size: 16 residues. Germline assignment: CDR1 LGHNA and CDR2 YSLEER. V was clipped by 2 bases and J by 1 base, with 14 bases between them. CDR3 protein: CASSQTTRTGNTEAFF. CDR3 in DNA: TGCGCCAGCAGCCAAACAACTCGGACGGGGAACACTGAAGCTTTCTTT.

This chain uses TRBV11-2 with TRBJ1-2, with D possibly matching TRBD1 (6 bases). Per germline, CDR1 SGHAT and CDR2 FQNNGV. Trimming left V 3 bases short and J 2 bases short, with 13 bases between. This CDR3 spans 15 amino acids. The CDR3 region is CASSFRPGENYGYTF. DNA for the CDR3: TGTGCCAGCAGCTTCCGGCCAGGGGAGAACTATGGCTACACCTTC.

The CDR3 sequence is CASSSKPNYGYTF. The CDR3 region has the DNA TGTGCCAGCAGCTCAAAGCCGAACTATGGCTACACCTTC. This sequence joins TRBV7-3 and TRBJ1-2; D call uncertain. This CDR3 contains 13 residues. CDR1 is SGHTA and CDR2 is FQGTGA in the germline V gene. Deletions cut 4 bases from V and 2 bases from J, with 8 bases between.

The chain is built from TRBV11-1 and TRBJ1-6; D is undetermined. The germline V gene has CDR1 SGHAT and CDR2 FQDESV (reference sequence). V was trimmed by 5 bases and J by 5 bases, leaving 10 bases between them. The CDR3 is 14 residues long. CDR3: CASSPLANNSPLHF. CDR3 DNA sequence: TGTGCCAGCAGCCCCCTGGCAAATAATTCACCCCTCCACTTT.

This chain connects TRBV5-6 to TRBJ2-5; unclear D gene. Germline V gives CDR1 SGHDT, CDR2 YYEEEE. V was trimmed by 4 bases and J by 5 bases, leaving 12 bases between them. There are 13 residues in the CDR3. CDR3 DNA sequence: TGTGCCAGCAGCCCGGCCGGAGCGGAGACCCAGTACTTC. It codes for CASSPAGAETQYF.

The CDR3 DNA reads TGTGCCGCCCGTGGGGCCAACGTCCTGACTTTC. Its translation: CAARGANVLTF. The chain is built from TRBV19 and TRBJ2-6; no definite D call. The CDR3 is 11 amino acids. Between the trimmed V and J ends, which lost 11 bases and 3 bases, there was a span of 5 bases. CDR1 and CDR2 (germline): LNHDA, SQIVND (reference sequence).

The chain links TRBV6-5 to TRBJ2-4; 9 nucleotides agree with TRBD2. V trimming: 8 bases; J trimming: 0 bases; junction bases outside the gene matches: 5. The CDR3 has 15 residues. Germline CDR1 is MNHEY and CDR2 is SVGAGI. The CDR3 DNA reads TGTGCCAGCTCAGATAGCGGGAGAGCCAAAAACATTCAGTACTTC. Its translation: CASSDSGRAKNIQYF.

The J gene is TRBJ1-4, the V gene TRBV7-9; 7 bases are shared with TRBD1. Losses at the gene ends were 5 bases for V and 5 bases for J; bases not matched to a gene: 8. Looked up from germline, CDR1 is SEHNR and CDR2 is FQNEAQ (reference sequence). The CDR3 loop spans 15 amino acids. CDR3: CASSHLGQPNEKLFF. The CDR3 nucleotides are TGTGCCAGCAGCCACCTGGGACAGCCGAATGAAAAACTGTTTTTT.

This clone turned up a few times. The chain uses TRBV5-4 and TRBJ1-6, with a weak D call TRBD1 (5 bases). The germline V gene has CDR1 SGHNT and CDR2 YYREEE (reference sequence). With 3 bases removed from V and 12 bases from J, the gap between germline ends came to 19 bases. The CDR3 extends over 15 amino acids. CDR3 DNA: TGTGCCAGCAGCTGGGGCCCTGGGCCGTCCGGACCCCTCCACTTT. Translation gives CASSWGPGPSGPLHF.

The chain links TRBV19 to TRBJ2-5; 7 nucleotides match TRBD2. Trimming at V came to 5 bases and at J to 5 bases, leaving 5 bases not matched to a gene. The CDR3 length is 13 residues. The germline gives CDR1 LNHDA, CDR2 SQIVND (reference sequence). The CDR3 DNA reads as TGTGCCAGTAGTTTTAACGGGGGGGAGACCCAGTACTTC. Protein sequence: CASSFNGGETQYF.

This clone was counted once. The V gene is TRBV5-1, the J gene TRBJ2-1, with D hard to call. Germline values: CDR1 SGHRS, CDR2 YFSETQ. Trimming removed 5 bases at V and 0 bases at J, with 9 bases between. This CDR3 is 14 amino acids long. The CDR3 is CASRWASSYNEQFF. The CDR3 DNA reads TGCGCCAGCAGATGGGCAAGCTCCTACAATGAGCAGTTCTTC. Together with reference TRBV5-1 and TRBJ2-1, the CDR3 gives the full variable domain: KAGVTQTPRYLIKTRGQQVTLSCSPISGHRSVSWYQQTPGQGLQFLFEYFSETQRNKGNFPGRFSGRQFSNSRSEMNVSTLELGDSALYLCASRWASSYNEQFFGPGTRLTVL.

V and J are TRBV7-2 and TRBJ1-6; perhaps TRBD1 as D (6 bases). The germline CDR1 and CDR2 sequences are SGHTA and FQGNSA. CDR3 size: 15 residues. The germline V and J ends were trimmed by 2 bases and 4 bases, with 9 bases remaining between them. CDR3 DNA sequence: TGTGCCAGCAGCTTAAAGACAGGATATAATTCACCCCTCCACTTT. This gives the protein CASSLKTGYNSPLHF.

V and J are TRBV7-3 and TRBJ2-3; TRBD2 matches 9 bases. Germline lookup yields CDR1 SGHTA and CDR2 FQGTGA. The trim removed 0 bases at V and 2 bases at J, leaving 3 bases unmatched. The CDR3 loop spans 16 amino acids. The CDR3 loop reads CASSLTSGGDTDTQYF. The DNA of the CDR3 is TGTGCCAGCAGCTTAACTAGCGGGGGCGACACAGATACGCAGTATTTT.

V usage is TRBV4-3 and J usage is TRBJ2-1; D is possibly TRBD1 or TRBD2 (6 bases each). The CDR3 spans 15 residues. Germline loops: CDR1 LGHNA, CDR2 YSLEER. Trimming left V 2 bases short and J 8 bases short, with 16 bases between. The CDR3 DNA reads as TGCGCCAGCAGCCAAAAGGGGGGAAACAGGCATGAGCAGTTCTTC. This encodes CASSQKGGNRHEQFF.

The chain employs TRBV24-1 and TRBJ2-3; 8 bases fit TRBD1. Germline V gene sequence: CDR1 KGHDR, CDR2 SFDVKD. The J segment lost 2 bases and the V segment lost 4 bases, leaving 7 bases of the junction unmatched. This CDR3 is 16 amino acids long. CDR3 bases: TGTGCCACCAGTGAATCACGACAGGGGAACACAGATACGCAGTATTTT. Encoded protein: CATSESRQGNTDTQYF.

CDR3 nucleotide sequence: TGTGCCAGCAGCTTGTGGGGTGGAAACACCATATATTTT. This translates into CASSLWGGNTIYF. V usage is TRBV5-6 and J usage is TRBJ1-3; D is ambiguous. Trimming cost V 1 base and J 3 bases, with 5 bases left between them. The CDR3 spans 13 residues. Per the germline V gene, CDR1 is SGHDT and CDR2 is YYEEEE.

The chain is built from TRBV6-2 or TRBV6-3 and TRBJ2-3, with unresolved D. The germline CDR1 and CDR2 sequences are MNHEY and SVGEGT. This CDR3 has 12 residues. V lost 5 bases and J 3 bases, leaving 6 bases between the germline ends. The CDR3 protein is CASSTRTDTQYF. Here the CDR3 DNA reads TGTGCCAGCAGTACCAGAACAGATACGCAGTATTTT.

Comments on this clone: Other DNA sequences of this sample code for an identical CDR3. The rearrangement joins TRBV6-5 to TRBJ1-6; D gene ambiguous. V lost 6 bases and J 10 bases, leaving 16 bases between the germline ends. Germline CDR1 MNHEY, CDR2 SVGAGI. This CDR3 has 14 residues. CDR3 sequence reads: CASRTLGPNSPLHF. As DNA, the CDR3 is TGTGCCAGCAGGACCCTGGGTCCCAACTCACCCCTCCACTTT.

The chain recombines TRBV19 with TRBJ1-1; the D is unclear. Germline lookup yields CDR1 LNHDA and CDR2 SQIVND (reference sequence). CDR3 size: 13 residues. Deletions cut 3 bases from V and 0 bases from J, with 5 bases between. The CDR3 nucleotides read TGTGCCAGTAGTATCGGCATGAACACTGAAGCTTTCTTT. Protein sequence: CASSIGMNTEAFF.

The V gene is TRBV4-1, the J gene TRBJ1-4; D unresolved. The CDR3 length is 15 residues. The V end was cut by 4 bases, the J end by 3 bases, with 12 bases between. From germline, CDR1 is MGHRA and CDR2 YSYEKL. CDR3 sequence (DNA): TGCGCCAGCAGCCCCCCGGGCGTAGCTAATGAAAAACTGTTTTTT. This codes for CASSPPGVANEKLFF.

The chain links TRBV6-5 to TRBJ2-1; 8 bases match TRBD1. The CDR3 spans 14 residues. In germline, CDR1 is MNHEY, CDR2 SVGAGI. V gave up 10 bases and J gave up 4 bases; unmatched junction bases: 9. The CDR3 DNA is TGTGCCACTGCCCAGGGGGCGGGGTACAATGAGCAGTTCTTC. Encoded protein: CATAQGAGYNEQFF.

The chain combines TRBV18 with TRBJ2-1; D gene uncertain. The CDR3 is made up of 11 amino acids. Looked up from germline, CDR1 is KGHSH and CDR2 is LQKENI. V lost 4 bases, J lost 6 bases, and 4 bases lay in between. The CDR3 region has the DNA TGTGCCAGCTCACTCCCCAATGAGCAGTTCTTC. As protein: CASSLPNEQFF. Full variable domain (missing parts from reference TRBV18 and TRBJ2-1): NAGVMQNPRHLVRRRGQEARLRCSPMKGHSHVYWYRQLPEEGLKFMVYLQKENIIDESGMPKERFSAEFPKEGPSILRIQQVVRGDSAAYFCASSLPNEQFFGPGTRLTVL.

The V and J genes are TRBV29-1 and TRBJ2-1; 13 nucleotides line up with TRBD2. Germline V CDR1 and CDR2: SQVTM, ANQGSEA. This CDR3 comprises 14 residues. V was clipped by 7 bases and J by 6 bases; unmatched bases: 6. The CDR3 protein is CSALGLAGVNEQFF. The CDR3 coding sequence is TGCAGCGCCCTAGGACTAGCGGGAGTCAATGAGCAGTTCTTC.

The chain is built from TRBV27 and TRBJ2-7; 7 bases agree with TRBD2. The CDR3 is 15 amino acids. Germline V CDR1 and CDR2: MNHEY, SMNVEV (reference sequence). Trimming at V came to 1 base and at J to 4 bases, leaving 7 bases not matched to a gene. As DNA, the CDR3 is TGTGCCAGCAGTTTATATTCGGGGGGTACGTACGAGCAGTACTTC. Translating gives CASSLYSGGTYEQYF.

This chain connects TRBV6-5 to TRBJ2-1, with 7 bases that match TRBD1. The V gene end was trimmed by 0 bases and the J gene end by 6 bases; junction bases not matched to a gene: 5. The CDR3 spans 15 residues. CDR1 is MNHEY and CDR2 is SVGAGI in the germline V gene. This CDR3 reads CASSYSTGTPNEQFF. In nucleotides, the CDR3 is TGTGCCAGCAGTTACTCGACAGGGACCCCCAATGAGCAGTTCTTC.

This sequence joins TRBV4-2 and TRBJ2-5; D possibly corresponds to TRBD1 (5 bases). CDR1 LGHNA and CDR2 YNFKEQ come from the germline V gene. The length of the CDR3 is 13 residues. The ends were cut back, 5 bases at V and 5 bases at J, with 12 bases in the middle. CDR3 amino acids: CASSGEQAETQYF. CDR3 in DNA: TGTGCCAGCAGCGGGGAACAGGCTGAGACCCAGTACTTC.

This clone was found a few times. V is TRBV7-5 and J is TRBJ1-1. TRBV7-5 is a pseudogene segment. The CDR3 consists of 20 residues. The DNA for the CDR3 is TGTGTCAGAAGCTTATCGCTTCCAGAGGGGCGGAATCGTCAGAACACTGAAGCTTTCTTT. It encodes CVRSLSLPEGRNRQNTEAFF.